Each of the 13 T cell receptor beta chains below was sequenced from the same sample in a study of Graves' ophthalmopathy and Graves' hyperthyroidism. As the template, RNA transcripts were used to amplify TCR beta CDR3 regions. Scientists carried out first-round RT-PCR using HTBI primers and then a second-round multiplex PCR. TCRdb itself ran the multiplex PCR reads through MiXCR, one entry per CDR3 protein. This repertoire shows more than 550,000 distinct CDR3 sequences, just over 40% found once; its top ten account for more than 2.5%. The material sequenced was peripheral blood. The source of these receptors is an adult man with Graves' ophthalmopathy.

The rearrangement uses TRBV7-2 and TRBJ2-2; D is undetermined. The germline V gene has CDR1 SGHTA and CDR2 FQGNSA. This CDR3 is 14 amino acids long. Between the trimmed V and J ends, which lost 5 bases and 8 bases, there was a span of 15 bases. Here the CDR3 reads CASSKEDRVGELFF. CDR3 DNA sequence: TGTGCCAGCAGCAAAGAAGACCGGGTGGGGGAGCTGTTTTTT.

This clonotype came up many times. The chain carries TRBV20-1 and TRBJ2-7, with TRBD2 matching 7 bases. The CDR3 runs to 14 residues. Germline trimming cut 6 bases from V and 0 bases from J; bases unmatched to any gene: 8. Germline loops: CDR1 DFQATT, CDR2 SNEGSKA (reference sequence). The CDR3 spells CSASSGMSSYEQYF. The CDR3 DNA reads as TGCAGTGCGTCGAGCGGGATGAGCTCCTACGAGCAGTACTTC.

The chain links TRBV29-1 to TRBJ1-2; no reliable D call. Per germline, CDR1 SQVTM and CDR2 ANQGSEA. The CDR3 length is 13 residues. The V gene lost 2 bases and the J gene lost 5 bases, with 12 bases spanning the gap. The DNA of the CDR3 is TGCAGCGTTGAATTGGCAGGAAGGTATGGCTACACCTTC. It is translated as CSVELAGRYGYTF.

In DNA form, the CDR3 reads TGCGCCAGCAGCCAAGTAGGTTCCGAGCAGTACTTC. Its protein product is CASSQVGSEQYF. The chain has TRBV4-1 and TRBJ2-7; no firm D call. V was cut by 1 base and J by 6 bases, with 7 bases left in between. The CDR3 consists of 12 residues. CDR1 MGHRA and CDR2 YSYEKL come from the germline V gene.

This clonotype was seen repeatedly, ten times or more. This rearrangement joins TRBV20-1 to TRBJ1-6; 7 nucleotides align to TRBD1. The germline CDR1 and CDR2 sequences are DFQATT and SNEGSKA (reference sequence). J was trimmed by 6 bases and V by 4 bases; bases with no gene match: 6. The CDR3 covers 14 residues. Here the CDR3 DNA reads TGCAGTGCTAAAGGACAGGAAGCTAATTCACCCCTCCACTTT. The encoded protein is CSAKGQEANSPLHF.

The chain carries TRBV5-1 and TRBJ1-1, with TRBD1 matching over 8 bases. V gave up 4 bases and J gave up 6 bases; unmatched junction bases: 8. The CDR3 covers 14 residues. Germline V lookup: CDR1 SGHRS, CDR2 YFSETQ. The CDR3 reads CASSKSTGVAEAFF. CDR3 sequence (DNA): TGCGCCAGCAGCAAATCGACAGGGGTCGCTGAAGCTTTCTTT.

At least ten counts were recorded for this clonotype. V usage is TRBV2 and J usage is TRBJ1-6, with D tentatively TRBD1 (5 bases). V was pared by 10 bases and J by 10 bases, with 14 bases between. Per germline, CDR1 SNHLY and CDR2 FYNNEI. This CDR3 has 12 residues. The CDR3 region is CATSGPVSPLHF. The CDR3 bases are TGTGCCACCTCGGGGCCGGTCTCACCCCTCCACTTT.

This clonotype was detected many times. V and J are TRBV2 and TRBJ1-1; D gene unclear. From germline, CDR1 is SNHLY and CDR2 FYNNEI. Trimming took 1 base from V and 3 from J, leaving 6 bases between them. The CDR3 extends over 13 amino acids. CDR3: CASSEDSYTEAFF. CDR3 DNA sequence: TGTGCCAGCAGTGAAGACAGCTACACTGAAGCTTTCTTT.

Comment on this clonotype: It may be a read error: a sequence one base away is much more abundant. The V call is TRBV20-1, the J call TRBJ2-7, with TRBD1 identical over 9 bases. After removal of 4 bases from V and 7 bases from J, the junction contained 11 bases not matched to a gene. The CDR3 loop spans 14 amino acids. Germline CDR1 reads DFQATT; CDR2 reads SNEGSKA (reference sequence). In DNA, the CDR3 is TGCAGTGCTACGGCGGGACAGGGATTTGTGGAGCAGTACTTC. This encodes CSATAGQGFVEQYF.

There are a few counts of this clonotype. The chain employs TRBV12-3 or TRBV12-4 and TRBJ1-5, with D unclear. With 1 base removed from V and 3 bases from J, the gap between germline ends came to 13 bases. This CDR3 is 16 amino acids long. CDR3 sequence: CASSLGGWENNQPQHF. CDR3 nucleotides: TGTGCCAGCAGTTTAGGAGGGTGGGAGAACAATCAGCCCCAGCATTTT.

This clonotype was found many times. The chain carries TRBV6-1 and TRBJ2-5, with 8 bases aligning to TRBD2. CDR1 is MNHNS and CDR2 is SASEGT in the germline V gene. V shed 4 bases, J shed 4 bases, and the junction held 5 bases outside the gene matches. The CDR3 sequence is 14 residues long. The CDR3 region is CASSGDGRGETQYF. As DNA, the CDR3 is TGTGCCAGCAGTGGCGACGGGAGGGGAGAGACCCAGTACTTC.

This chain connects TRBV2 to TRBJ2-7, with D maybe TRBD1 (6 bases). The germline V and J ends were trimmed by 8 bases and 2 bases, with 19 bases remaining between them. CDR3 size: 15 residues. Germline CDR1 SNHLY, CDR2 FYNNEI. The CDR3 bases are TGTGCCAGCGTTGAATTGCAGGGGACCCCCTACGAGCAGTACTTC. Translation gives CASVELQGTPYEQYF.

This clonotype was picked up many times. The genes are TRBV7-8 and TRBJ2-5; no reliable D call. Between the trimmed V and J ends, which lost 6 bases and 3 bases, there was a span of 11 bases. In germline, CDR1 is SGHVS, CDR2 FQNEAQ. The CDR3 sequence is 13 residues long. The CDR3 loop reads CASSLPIEETQYF. In nucleotides, the CDR3 is TGTGCCAGCAGTCTCCCTATTGAAGAGACCCAGTACTTC.